Below are 23 T cell receptor beta chains sequenced from a single sample in a study of cytotoxic CD8 clonotypes in ibrutinib-treated CLL. The protocol was immunoSEQ multiplex PCR, while the TCRdb copy is restricted to in-frame clones and leaves out a portion. The sample shows fewer than 400,000 clones, about 64% of them seen only once. The source was PBMCs, collected after 36 months of ibrutinib treatment. All receptors derive from a human donor with chronic lymphocytic leukemia.

V is TRBV7-8 and J is TRBJ2-3; D is unresolved. This CDR3 is 17 amino acids long. The germline V and J ends were trimmed by 1 base and 2 bases, with 16 bases remaining between them. Germline V CDR1 and CDR2: SGHVS, FQNEAQ. CDR3 sequence (DNA): TGTGCCAGCAGCTTAGTGAAACCAGGACGGTACACAGATACGCAGTATTTT. Protein sequence: CASSLVKPGRYTDTQYF.

The chain couples TRBV7-9 to TRBJ1-2; D perhaps matches TRBD1 (5 bases). The CDR3 runs 16 residues. Trimming left V 3 bases short and J 0 bases short, with 14 bases between. Looked up from germline, CDR1 is SEHNR and CDR2 is FQNEAQ (reference sequence). The CDR3 reads CASSFSPSGANYGYTF. The DNA of the CDR3 is TGTGCCAGCAGCTTCAGTCCCTCGGGGGCTAACTATGGCTACACCTTC.

The rearrangement uses TRBV6-5 and TRBJ2-7, with D possibly being TRBD1 (6 bases). This CDR3 has 15 residues. Germline loops: CDR1 MNHEY, CDR2 SVGAGI. V was cut by 0 bases and J by 3 bases, with 12 bases left in between. The CDR3 sequence: CASSYSMGHIYEQYF. CDR3 bases: TGTGCCAGCAGTTACTCGATGGGACACATCTACGAGCAGTACTTC.

The chain couples TRBV5-1 to TRBJ1-2; 7 bases line up with TRBD1. Germline CDR1 reads SGHRS; CDR2 reads YFSETQ. V was clipped by 4 bases and J by 4 bases; unmatched bases: 4. The CDR3 extends over 13 amino acids. For the CDR3, the DNA is TGCGCCAGCAGCGAGCAGGGGGGCTATGGCTACACCTTC. Translation gives CASSEQGGYGYTF.

V usage is TRBV19 and J usage is TRBJ2-1, with D perhaps TRBD2 (6 bases). The CDR3 loop spans 14 amino acids. CDR1 and CDR2 (germline): LNHDA, SQIVND (reference sequence). V was clipped by 5 bases and J by 4 bases, with 12 bases between them. In DNA, the CDR3 is TGTGCCAGTAGTGATTTCGGGACTTACAATGAGCAGTTCTTC. It specifies CASSDFGTYNEQFF.

V and J are TRBV19 and TRBJ1-2; 12 positions agree with TRBD1. This CDR3 contains 18 residues. Germline CDR1 LNHDA, CDR2 SQIVND (reference sequence). The trim removed 7 bases at V and 2 bases at J, leaving 14 bases unmatched. In DNA, the CDR3 is TGTGCCAGTACCGAAATCGGGACAGGGGGCGCTTACAACTATGGCTACACCTTC. Translating gives CASTEIGTGGAYNYGYTF.

This chain uses TRBV7-2 with TRBJ1-4; 8 bases match TRBD1. J lost 0 bases, V lost 3 bases, and 6 bases had no gene match. This CDR3 is 17 amino acids long. The germline gives CDR1 SGHTA, CDR2 FQGNSA. In nucleotides, the CDR3 is TGTGCCAGCAGCTTGATCAGGGGGCATGCAACTAATGAAAAACTGTTTTTT. Translating it yields CASSLIRGHATNEKLFF.

The chain combines TRBV19 with TRBJ1-2; tentatively, D is TRBD1 (5 bases). The germline CDR1 and CDR2 sequences are LNHDA and SQIVND (reference sequence). The CDR3 is 15 amino acids. The V end was cut by 3 bases, the J end by 4 bases, with 15 bases between. CDR3 protein: CASSIGDLTPYGYTF. Here the CDR3 DNA reads TGTGCCAGTAGTATCGGGGACCTCACCCCCTATGGCTACACCTTC.

In this sample, this clone turned up a few times. The chain couples TRBV19 to TRBJ1-4; 9 positions match TRBD1. V shed 0 bases, J shed 6 bases, and the junction held 2 bases outside the gene matches. This CDR3 spans 15 amino acids. Germline-derived CDR1 and CDR2 are LNHDA and SQIVND (reference sequence). This CDR3 reads CASSIEQGADEKLFF. The CDR3 coding sequence is TGTGCCAGTAGTATAGAACAGGGGGCCGATGAAAAACTGTTTTTT.

The rearrangement uses TRBV9 and TRBJ2-5; 8 bases are a match to TRBD1. Germline assignment: CDR1 SGDLS and CDR2 YYNGEE. The CDR3 runs 14 residues. With V trimmed by 4 bases and J by 4 bases, 6 bases remained unmatched. CDR3 amino acids: CASSPSGGRETQYF. CDR3 DNA: TGTGCCAGCAGCCCTTCAGGGGGCCGAGAGACCCAGTACTTC.

The chain is built from TRBV10-3 and TRBJ2-7; D not certain. The V gene's germline CDR1 is ENHRY and CDR2 SYGVKD. The V end lost 7 bases, the J end lost 2 bases, and 12 bases lay between the germline ends. This CDR3 is 13 amino acids long. CDR3 loop: CAITPEATYEQYF. In nucleotides, the CDR3 is TGTGCCATCACTCCGGAAGCCACCTACGAGCAGTACTTC.

Written as DNA, the CDR3 is TGCAGCGTAATAATACAGGGCCCCGGGGAGCTGTTTTTT. Translating gives CSVIIQGPGELFF. The rearrangement uses TRBV29-1 and TRBJ2-2, with D possibly TRBD1 on 6 matching bases. The CDR3 extends over 13 amino acids. V lost 6 bases and J 6 bases, leaving 14 bases between the germline ends. Germline V gives CDR1 SQVTM, CDR2 ANQGSEA.

This sequence joins TRBV18 and TRBJ2-1, with 12 bases lining up with TRBD2. Germline V gives CDR1 KGHSH, CDR2 LQKENI. With V trimmed by 2 bases and J by 8 bases, 16 bases remained unmatched. The CDR3 runs 19 residues. CDR3 bases: TGTGCCAGCTCACCAGAGACTAGCGGGGGACCCGGGGGTACGCATGAGCAGTTCTTC. Protein sequence: CASSPETSGGPGGTHEQFF.

This clone was observed a few times. This rearrangement joins TRBV7-9 to TRBJ2-5, with 10 bases aligning to TRBD2. The length of the CDR3 is 16 residues. V gave up 0 bases and J gave up 4 bases; unmatched junction bases: 5. Germline CDR1 reads SEHNR; CDR2 reads FQNEAQ (reference sequence). CDR3 amino acids: CASSLAGLAGVETQYF. The CDR3 region has the DNA TGTGCCAGCAGCTTAGCAGGTCTAGCGGGAGTAGAGACCCAGTACTTC.

DNA of the CDR3: TGTGCCATCAGTGACTTCGGGACTTCAGGAAACACCATATATTTT. Protein: CAISDFGTSGNTIYF. The chain couples TRBV10-3 to TRBJ1-3; D is possibly TRBD1 (5 bases). Trimming shortened V by 3 bases and J by 4 bases, and 13 bases separated the two germline ends. CDR1 is ENHRY and CDR2 is SYGVKD in the germline V gene. There are 15 residues in the CDR3.

In its sample, this clone was seen a few times. The rearrangement links TRBV4-1 to TRBJ2-7; D remains unclear. CDR3 length: 12 residues. CDR1 is MGHRA, CDR2 YSYEKL, per germline. V was trimmed by 0 bases and J by 5 bases, leaving 5 bases between them. CDR3 amino acids: CASSQDSNEQYF. CDR3 bases: TGCGCCAGCAGCCAAGATTCGAACGAGCAGTACTTC.

This clone was detected only a few times. The rearrangement uses TRBV28 and TRBJ2-7; TRBD2 might be the D (6 bases). In germline, CDR1 is MDHEN, CDR2 SYDVKM. V dropped 10 bases and J dropped 4 bases, with 17 bases sitting between them. The CDR3 totals 13 residues. CDR3 loop: CATSGTLAYEQYF. CDR3 bases: TGTGCCACCTCGGGGACTTTGGCGTACGAGCAGTACTTC.

The rearrangement joins TRBV25-1 to TRBJ2-3; possibly TRBD1 for D (6 bases). The CDR3 runs to 13 residues. V gave up 1 base and J gave up 11 bases, with 13 bases separating them. CDR1 is MGHDK, CDR2 SYGVNS, per germline. CDR3 nucleotides: TGTGCCAGCAGTGAATGGCCAGGGGAGAGGCAGTATTTT. Its protein product is CASSEWPGERQYF.

The V and J genes are TRBV7-9 and TRBJ1-2, with D perhaps matching TRBD1 (5 bases). The CDR3 sequence is 15 residues long. Looked up from germline, CDR1 is SEHNR and CDR2 is FQNEAQ (reference sequence). V lost 5 bases and J 4 bases, leaving 17 bases between the germline ends. This CDR3 reads CASSTSSGATYGYTF. In DNA form, the CDR3 reads TGTGCCAGCAGCACTAGTTCCGGGGCCACCTATGGCTACACCTTC.

The rearrangement joins TRBV6-1 to TRBJ1-1, with D uncertain. V was pared by 4 bases and J by 4 bases, with 10 bases between. CDR1 and CDR2 (germline): MNHNS, SASEGT. The CDR3 runs to 13 residues. CDR3 loop: CASSARPGTEAFF. CDR3 in DNA: TGTGCCAGCAGTGCCAGGCCGGGCACTGAAGCTTTCTTT.

The V call is TRBV2, the J call TRBJ2-3; 12 bases are shared with TRBD2. The junction had 8 bases not matched to a gene; V was cut back by 4 bases and J by 6 bases. Germline V lookup: CDR1 SNHLY, CDR2 FYNNEI. The CDR3 extends over 16 amino acids. The CDR3 nucleotides are TGTGCCAGCAGTGGAGGACTAGCGGGAACCCGGGATACGCAGTATTTT. This encodes CASSGGLAGTRDTQYF.

The chain joins TRBV29-1 to TRBJ2-7; TRBD2 agrees at 11 bases. The germline CDR1 and CDR2 sequences are SQVTM and ANQGSEA. J lost 3 bases, V lost 1 base, and 20 bases had no gene match. This CDR3 contains 20 residues. DNA of the CDR3: TGCAGCGTTGAAGGCCCGGTCGGGGGAAAAGTTAGCGGGAGGGACTACGAGCAGTACTTC. Protein product: CSVEGPVGGKVSGRDYEQYF.

The chain carries TRBV6-5 and TRBJ2-7; D call uncertain. The CDR3 runs to 12 residues. Germline values: CDR1 MNHEY, CDR2 SVGAGI. V was shortened by 4 bases and J by 7 bases, with 11 bases between the two germline ends. The CDR3: CASSLVAREQYF. The CDR3 bases are TGTGCCAGCAGTTTGGTGGCGCGAGAGCAGTACTTC.